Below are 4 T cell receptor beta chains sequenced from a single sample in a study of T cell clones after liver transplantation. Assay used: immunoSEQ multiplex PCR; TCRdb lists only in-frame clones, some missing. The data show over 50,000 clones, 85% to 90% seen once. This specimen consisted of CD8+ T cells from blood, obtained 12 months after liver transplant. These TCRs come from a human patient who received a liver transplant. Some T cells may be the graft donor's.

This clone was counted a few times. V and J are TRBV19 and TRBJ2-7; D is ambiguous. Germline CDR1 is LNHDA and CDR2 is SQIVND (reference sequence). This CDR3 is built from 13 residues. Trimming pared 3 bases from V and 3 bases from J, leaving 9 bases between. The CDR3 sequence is CASSINGIYEQYF. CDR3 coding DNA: TGTGCCAGTAGTATTAACGGAATCTACGAGCAGTACTTC.

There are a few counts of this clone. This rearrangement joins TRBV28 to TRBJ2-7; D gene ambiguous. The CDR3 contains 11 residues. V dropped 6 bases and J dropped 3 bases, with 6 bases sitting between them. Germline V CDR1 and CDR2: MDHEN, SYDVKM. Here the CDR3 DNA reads TGTGCCAGCAGCAAAGGCTACGAGCAGTACTTC. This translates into CASSKGYEQYF.

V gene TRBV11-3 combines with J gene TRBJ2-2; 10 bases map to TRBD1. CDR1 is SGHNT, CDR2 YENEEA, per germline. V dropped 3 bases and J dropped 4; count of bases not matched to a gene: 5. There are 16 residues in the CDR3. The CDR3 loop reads CASSFRGTGVTGELFF. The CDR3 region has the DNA TGTGCCAGCAGCTTTAGGGGGACAGGGGTCACCGGGGAGCTGTTTTTT. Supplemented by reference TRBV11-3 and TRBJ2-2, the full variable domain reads EAGVVQSPRYKIIEKKQPVAFWCNPISGHNTLYWYLQNLGQGPELLIRYENEEAVDDSQLPKDRFSAERLKGVDSTLKIQPAELGDSAVYLCASSFRGTGVTGELFFGEGSRLTVL.

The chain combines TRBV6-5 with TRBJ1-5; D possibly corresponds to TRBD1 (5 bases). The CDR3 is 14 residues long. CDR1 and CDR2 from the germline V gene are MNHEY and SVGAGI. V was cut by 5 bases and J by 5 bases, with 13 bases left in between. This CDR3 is CASSPGKDYQPQHF. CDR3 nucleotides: TGTGCCAGCAGTCCAGGGAAGGATTATCAGCCCCAGCATTTT.